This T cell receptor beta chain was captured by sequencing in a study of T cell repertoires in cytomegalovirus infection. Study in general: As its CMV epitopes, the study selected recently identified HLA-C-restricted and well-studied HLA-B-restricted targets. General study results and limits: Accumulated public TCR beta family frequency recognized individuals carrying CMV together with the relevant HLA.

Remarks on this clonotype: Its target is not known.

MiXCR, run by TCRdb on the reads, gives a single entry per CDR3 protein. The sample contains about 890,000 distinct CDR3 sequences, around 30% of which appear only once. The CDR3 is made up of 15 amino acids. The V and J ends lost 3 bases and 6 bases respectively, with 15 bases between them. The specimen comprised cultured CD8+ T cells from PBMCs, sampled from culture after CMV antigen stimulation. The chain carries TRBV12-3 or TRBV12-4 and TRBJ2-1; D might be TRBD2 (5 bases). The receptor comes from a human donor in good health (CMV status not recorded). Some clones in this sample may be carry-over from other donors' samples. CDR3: CASSLRVGPGNEQFF. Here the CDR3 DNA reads TGTGCCAGCAGTTTGAGGGTTGGACCCGGCAATGAGCAGTTCTTC.